The entry that follows covers one TCR beta chain sequence. Antigen unknown. The PCR used 60 Vbeta and 13 Jbeta primers. The repertoire was sequenced with immunoSEQ multiplex PCR; TCRdb's copy has only in-frame clones and lacks some. Of some 120,000 clones in the sample, around 80% were seen once. V was pared by 0 bases and J by 6 bases, with 9 bases of the junction left unmatched. CDR1 and CDR2 from the germline V gene are SGHDT and YYEEEE. The CDR3 extends over 15 amino acids. This entry belongs to a study of cytomegalovirus exposure and HLA in healthy donors. About the study: Most genotyped donors, 81% of about 400, had Caucasian-associated genetic ancestry. Findings and limits, study-wide: Most TCR sequences proved rare, with some public TCRs found in many donors.

Source material: PBMCs. This sequence was found in a woman aged 25 to 39 in good health and CMV-seronegative. The chain has TRBV5-6 and TRBJ2-7; TRBD2 aligns across 7 bases. In DNA form, the CDR3 reads TGTGCCAGCAGCTTGGTACTAGCGACTAGCCTCGAGCAGTACTTC. Translation: CASSLVLATSLEQYF.